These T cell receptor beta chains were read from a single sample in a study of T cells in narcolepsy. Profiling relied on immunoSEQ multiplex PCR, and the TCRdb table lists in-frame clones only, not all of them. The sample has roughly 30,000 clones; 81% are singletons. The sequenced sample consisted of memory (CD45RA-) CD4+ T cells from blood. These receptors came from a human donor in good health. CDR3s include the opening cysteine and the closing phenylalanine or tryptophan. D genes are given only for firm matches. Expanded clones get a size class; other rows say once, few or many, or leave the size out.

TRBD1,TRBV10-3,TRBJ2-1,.,CAISETGAPLYNEQFF,TGTGCCATCAGTGAGACAGGGGCCCCCCTATACAATGAGCAGTTCTTC
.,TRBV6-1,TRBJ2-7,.,CASRADSSYEQYF,TGTGCCAGCAGAGCCGACAGCTCCTACGAGCAGTACTTC
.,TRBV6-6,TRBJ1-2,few,CASILAGVAYGYTF,TGTGCCAGCATCCTAGCAGGAGTAGCCTATGGCTACACCTTC
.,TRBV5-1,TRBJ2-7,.,CASSTGSFTTYEQYF,TGCGCCAGCAGTACAGGCTCCTTCACTACCTACGAGCAGTACTTC
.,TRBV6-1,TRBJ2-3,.,CASSSETDITDTQYF,TGTGCCAGCAGCTCCGAGACCGATATCACAGATACGCAGTATTTT
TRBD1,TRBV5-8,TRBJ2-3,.,CASRQGAADTQYF,TGTGCCAGCAGGCAGGGGGCTGCAGATACGCAGTATTTT
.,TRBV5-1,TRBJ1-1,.,CASSGWDTEAFF,TGCGCCAGCAGCGGATGGGACACTGAAGCTTTCTTT
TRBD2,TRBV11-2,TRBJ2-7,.,CASSPAGLQLGEQYF,TGTGCCAGCAGCCCCGCGGGACTACAACTTGGCGAGCAGTACTTC
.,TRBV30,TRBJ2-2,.,CAWSRDTGELFF,TGTGCCTGGAGTAGGGACACCGGGGAGCTGTTTTTT
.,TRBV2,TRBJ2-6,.,CASSDLLGLSGANVLTF,TGTGCCAGCAGCGATTTATTAGGGCTTTCTGGGGCCAACGTCCTGACTTTC
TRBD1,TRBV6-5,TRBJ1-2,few,CAVTADRSYGYTF,TGTGCCGTGACAGCGGACAGGTCTTATGGCTACACCTTC
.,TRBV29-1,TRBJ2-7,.,CSVEGGTSYEQYF,TGCAGCGTTGAAGGCGGGACAAGCTACGAGCAGTACTTC
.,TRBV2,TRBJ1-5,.,CASSDRASNQPQHF,TGTGCCAGCAGTGACAGGGCTAGCAATCAGCCCCAGCATTTT
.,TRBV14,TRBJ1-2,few,CASSQEIHSDYGYTF,TGTGCCAGCAGCCAAGAGATCCACAGCGACTATGGCTACACCTTC
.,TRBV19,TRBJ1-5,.,CASKNGVSGIRPQHF,TGTGCCAGTAAGAATGGAGTCTCCGGGATCCGACCCCAGCATTTT
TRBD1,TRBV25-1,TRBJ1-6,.,CASSEPPRDSLTNSPLHF,TGTGCCAGCAGTGAACCTCCCCGGGACAGCTTGACTAATTCACCCCTCCACTTT
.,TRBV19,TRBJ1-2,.,CASSIQGSGRYGYTF,TGTGCCAGTAGTATTCAGGGGTCAGGGCGCTATGGCTACACCTTC
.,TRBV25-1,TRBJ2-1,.,CASSESPDNEQFF,TGTGCCAGCAGTGAATCCCCAGACAATGAGCAGTTCTTC
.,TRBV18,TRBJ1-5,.,CASSPSQSQPQHF,TGTGCCAGCTCACCAAGCCAGTCTCAGCCCCAGCATTTT
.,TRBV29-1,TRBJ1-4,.,CSVAKGPNEKLFF,TGCAGCGTTGCTAAGGGTCCTAATGAAAAACTGTTTTTT
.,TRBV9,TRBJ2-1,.,CASSVNHRDNEQFF,TGTGCCAGCAGCGTAAACCACAGAGACAATGAGCAGTTCTTC
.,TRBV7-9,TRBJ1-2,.,CASSFSLGSGENYGYTF,TGTGCCAGCAGCTTTTCCCTTGGATCCGGAGAAAACTATGGCTACACCTTC
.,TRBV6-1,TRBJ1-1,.,CASSVGRSFLGTEAFF,TGTGCCAGCAGTGTTGGACGGAGTTTTTTGGGAACTGAAGCTTTCTTT
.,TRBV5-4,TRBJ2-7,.,CASSLPGQPSSEQYF,TGTGCCAGCAGCTTGCCGGGACAACCCAGTTCCGAGCAGTACTTC
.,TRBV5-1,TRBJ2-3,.,CATRWSPYTDTQYF,TGCGCCACCAGGTGGAGCCCTTACACAGATACGCAGTATTTT
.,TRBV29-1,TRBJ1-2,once,CSVEDLGQAGYGYTF,TGCAGCGTTGAAGATCTTGGGCAGGCTGGCTATGGCTACACCTTC
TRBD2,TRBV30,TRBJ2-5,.,CAWSYVSRLREGQETQYF,TGTGCCTGGAGTTATGTTTCCCGTTTGCGGGAGGGCCAAGAGACCCAGTACTTC
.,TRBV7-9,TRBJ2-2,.,CASKGGDRNTGELFF,TGTGCCAGCAAGGGTGGAGACCGGAACACCGGGGAGCTGTTTTTT
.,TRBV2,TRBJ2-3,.,CASSVADTQYF,TGTGCCAGCAGTGTAGCAGATACGCAGTATTTT
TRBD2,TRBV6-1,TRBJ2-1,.,CASKEAGGPRDEQFF,TGTGCCAGCAAGGAGGCGGGAGGGCCAAGGGATGAGCAGTTCTTC
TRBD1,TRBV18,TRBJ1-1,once,CASSQRGQMNTEAFF,TGTGCCAGCTCACAAAGGGGACAGATGAACACTGAAGCTTTCTTT
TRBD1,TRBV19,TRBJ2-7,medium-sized,CASSIGTGGSYEQYF,TGTGCCAGTAGTATAGGGACAGGGGGCTCCTACGAGCAGTACTTC
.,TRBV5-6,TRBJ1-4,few,CASSLRSATNEKLFF,TGTGCCAGCAGCCTCCGCAGTGCAACTAATGAAAAACTGTTTTTT
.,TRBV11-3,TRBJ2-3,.,CASSFEGDTQYF,TGTGCCAGCAGCTTTGAAGGGGATACGCAGTATTTT
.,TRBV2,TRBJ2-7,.,CASSEGRYSTYEQYF,TGTGCCAGCAGTGAAGGGCGGTACAGCACCTACGAGCAGTACTTC
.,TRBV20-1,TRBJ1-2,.,CSARTGGYTF,TGCAGTGCTAGAACCGGGGGCTACACCTTC
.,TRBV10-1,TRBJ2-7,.,CASSDSTGNWYEQYF,TGCGCCAGCAGTGATTCTACGGGGAACTGGTACGAGCAGTACTTC
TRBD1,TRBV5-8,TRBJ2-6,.,CASSPGQGAGSGANVLTF,TGTGCCAGCAGCCCCGGACAGGGGGCTGGCTCTGGGGCCAACGTCCTGACTTTC
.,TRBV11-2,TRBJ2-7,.,CASSLDQSGSEQYF,TGTGCCAGCAGCTTAGATCAGTCAGGCAGCGAGCAGTACTTC
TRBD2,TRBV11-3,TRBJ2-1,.,CASSLERWGGGRNYNEQFF,TGTGCCAGCAGCTTAGAACGCTGGGGAGGCGGGAGAAATTACAATGAGCAGTTCTTC
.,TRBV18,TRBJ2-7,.,CASSPPSTFYEQYF,TGTGCCAGCTCACCGCCGTCAACCTTTTACGAGCAGTACTTC
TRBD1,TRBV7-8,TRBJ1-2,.,CASSLQSGTGDGYTF,TGTGCCAGCAGCTTACAGTCCGGGACAGGGGATGGCTACACCTTC
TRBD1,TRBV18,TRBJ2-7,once,CASSPEGGAEQYF,TGTGCCAGCTCACCAGAAGGGGGCGCTGAGCAGTACTTC
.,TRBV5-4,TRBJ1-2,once,CASSLDQGQNGYTF,TGTGCCAGCAGCTTAGATCAAGGTCAGAACGGCTACACCTTC
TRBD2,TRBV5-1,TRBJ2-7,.,CASSGLGSYEQYF,TGCGCCAGCAGCGGACTAGGATCCTACGAGCAGTACTTC
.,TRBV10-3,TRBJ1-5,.,CAISDLGEPQHF,TGTGCCATCAGTGACTTAGGGGAGCCCCAGCATTTT
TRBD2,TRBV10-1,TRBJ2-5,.,CASSDKRGGQETQYF,TGCGCCAGCAGTGACAAGCGGGGGGGCCAAGAGACCCAGTACTTC
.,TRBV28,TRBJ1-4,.,CASGFQYNEKLFF,TGTGCCAGCGGTTTCCAGTATAATGAAAAACTGTTTTTT
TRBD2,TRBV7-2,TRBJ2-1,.,CASSPRRGAYNEQFF,TGTGCCAGCAGTCCGAGACGGGGGGCCTACAATGAGCAGTTCTTC
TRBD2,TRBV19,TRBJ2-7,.,CASSILASGSGFHEQYF,TGTGCCAGTAGTATTCTGGCTAGCGGGAGCGGTTTCCACGAGCAGTACTTC
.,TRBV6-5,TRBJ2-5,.,CASSYANGGTRGTQYF,TGTGCCAGCAGTTACGCCAACGGGGGGACAAGAGGGACCCAGTACTTC
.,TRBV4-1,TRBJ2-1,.,CASSENGFGEQFF,TGCGCCAGTTCAGAGAACGGGTTTGGAGAGCAGTTCTTC
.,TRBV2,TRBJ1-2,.,CASSETGSPSNYGYTF,TGTGCCAGCAGTGAAACAGGGAGCCCTTCTAACTATGGCTACACCTTC